The clone carrying this TCR beta chain appeared many times. The data were taken from a study of early T cells in non-severe SARS-CoV-2 infection. From germline, CDR1 is SEHNR and CDR2 FQNEAQ (reference sequence). The CDR3 sequence is 13 residues long. The germline V and J ends were trimmed by 6 bases and 3 bases, with 9 bases remaining between them. TCRdb processed the 5' RACE reads anew with MiXCR; each CDR3 protein has one entry. The sample has 60,000 or so distinct CDR3 sequences; approximately 9.7% are singletons. The sequencing input was whole blood. The rearrangement joins TRBV7-9 to TRBJ1-5; a possible D gene is TRBD1 (5 bases). The clonotype comes from an adult who was a healthcare worker with PCR-confirmed SARS-CoV-2 infection or an uninfected control (not recorded which). The CDR3 nucleotides are TGTGCCAGCAGTGTAGGGGACAATCAGCCCCAGCATTTT. Protein sequence: CASSVGDNQPQHF.